The clone carrying this T cell receptor (beta chain) was counted many times. This specimen belongs to a study of Graves' ophthalmopathy and Graves' hyperthyroidism. The PBMCs had their origin in around 9.1 ml of fresh peripheral blood. The authors amplified TCR beta CDR3 regions from RNA transcripts. An initial RT-PCR round employing HTBI primers preceded a second-round multiplex PCR. In TCRdb, the multiplex PCR reads were re-called with MiXCR into one record per CDR3 protein. The sample lists about 370,000 distinct CDR3 sequences, 15% to 20% seen once, with about 1.6% in the top ten. Trimming removed 2 bases from V and 5 bases from J, with 13 bases in between. The germline gives CDR1 KGHSH, CDR2 LQKENI. This CDR3 is 14 amino acids long.

Input material: peripheral blood. The chain carries TRBV18 and TRBJ2-7; D is perhaps TRBD1 (6 bases). This sequence originates from a young woman with Graves' ophthalmopathy. CDR3 nucleotides: TGTGCCAGCTCACCAAAAAGGGGGTGGCACGAGCAGTACTTC. It yields the protein CASSPKRGWHEQYF.